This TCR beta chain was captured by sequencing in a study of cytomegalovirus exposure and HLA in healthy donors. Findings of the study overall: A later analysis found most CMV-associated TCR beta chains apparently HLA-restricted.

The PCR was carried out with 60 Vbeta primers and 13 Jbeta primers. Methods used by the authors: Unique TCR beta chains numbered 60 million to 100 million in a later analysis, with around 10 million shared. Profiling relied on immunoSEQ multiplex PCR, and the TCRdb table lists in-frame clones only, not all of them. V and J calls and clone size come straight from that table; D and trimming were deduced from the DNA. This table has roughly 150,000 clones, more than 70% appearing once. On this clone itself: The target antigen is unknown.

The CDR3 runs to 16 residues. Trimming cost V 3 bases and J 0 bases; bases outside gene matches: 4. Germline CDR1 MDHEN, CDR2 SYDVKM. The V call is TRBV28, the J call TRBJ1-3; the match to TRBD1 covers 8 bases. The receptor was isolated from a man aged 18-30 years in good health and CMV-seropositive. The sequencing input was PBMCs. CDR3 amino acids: CASSFPGQVSGNTIYF. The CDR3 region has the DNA TGTGCCAGCAGTTTTCCGGGACAGGTCTCTGGAAACACCATATATTTT.